This record covers a single T cell receptor (beta chain). Seattle's cohort entered during active infection and was followed longitudinally. The sample belongs to a study of blood T cell repertoires in COVID-19. Looking at the study overall: The United States, Italy and Spain supplied acute and convalescent COVID-19 samples.

Libraries were prepared by immunoSEQ multiplex PCR; TCRdb keeps only in-frame clonotypes and omits some of them. Here the sample spans tens of thousands of clones, approximately 80% being singletons. Per the germline V gene, CDR1 is SEHNR and CDR2 is FQNEAQ (reference sequence). The CDR3 consists of 14 residues. J was trimmed by 4 bases and V by 5 bases; bases with no gene match: 5. This sequence was found in a man in his sixties with COVID-19, enrolled during active disease. The chain recombines TRBV7-9 with TRBJ1-5; 7 bases are shared with TRBD1. Material for sequencing was peripheral blood. The CDR3 DNA follows: TGTGCCAGCAGCACCGGGACAGATAATCAGCCCCAGCATTTT. It encodes CASSTGTDNQPQHF.